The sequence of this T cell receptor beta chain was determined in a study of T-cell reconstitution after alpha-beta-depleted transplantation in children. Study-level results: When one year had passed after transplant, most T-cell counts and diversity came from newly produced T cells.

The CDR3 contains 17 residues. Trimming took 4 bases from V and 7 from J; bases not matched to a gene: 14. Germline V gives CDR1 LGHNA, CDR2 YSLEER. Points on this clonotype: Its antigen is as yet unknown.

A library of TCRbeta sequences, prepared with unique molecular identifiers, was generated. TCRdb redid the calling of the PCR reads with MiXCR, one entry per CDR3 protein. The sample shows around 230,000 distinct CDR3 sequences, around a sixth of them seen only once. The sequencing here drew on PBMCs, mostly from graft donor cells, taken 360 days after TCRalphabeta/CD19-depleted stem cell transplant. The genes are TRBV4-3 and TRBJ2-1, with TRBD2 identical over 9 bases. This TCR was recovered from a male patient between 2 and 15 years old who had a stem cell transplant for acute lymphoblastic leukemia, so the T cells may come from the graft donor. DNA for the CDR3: TGCGCCAGCAGCCTTGTCTTAGCGGGAGATTCAGGGAATGAGCAGTTCTTC. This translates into CASSLVLAGDSGNEQFF.